This passage covers 5 T cell receptor beta chains from one sample sequenced in a study of cytomegalovirus exposure and HLA in healthy donors. Vbeta (60) and Jbeta (13) primers were used in the PCR. Repertoires were generated with immunoSEQ multiplex PCR, while TCRdb's copy carries only in-frame clones and drops some. Seen here are 150,000 to 200,000 clones, 60% to 80% observed once, and the top ten hold 13% to 15%. Sequencing was done on a sample of PBMCs. The receptors here all came from a woman in her thirties or forties in good health and CMV-seronegative.

This chain connects TRBV11-2 to TRBJ1-4; 7 bases agree with TRBD1. The ends lost 5 bases at V and 3 bases at J; junction bases unmatched: 6. The CDR3 runs 15 residues. Germline V gives CDR1 SGHAT, CDR2 FQNNGV. The DNA for the CDR3 is TGTGCCAGCAGCCCAACAGGGGTGGCTAATGAAAAACTGTTTTTT. It encodes CASSPTGVANEKLFF. The entire variable domain, with the rest obtained from reference TRBV11-2 and TRBJ1-4, is as follows: EAGVAQSPRYKIIEKRQSVAFWCNPISGHATLYWYQQILGQGPKLLIQFQNNGVVDDSQLPKDRFSAERLKGVDSTLKIQPAKLEDSAVYLCASSPTGVANEKLFFGSGTQLSVL.

The V call is TRBV2, the J call TRBJ1-3; 7 nucleotides line up with TRBD1. J gave up 4 bases and V 6 bases, and 6 bases lay outside the gene matches. Germline loops: CDR1 SNHLY, CDR2 FYNNEI. The CDR3 has 14 amino acids. CDR3 loop: CASRGGTVGNTIYF. The CDR3 DNA follows: TGTGCCAGCAGAGGAGGGACAGTGGGAAACACCATATATTTT.

This clone was observed a handful of times. This chain links TRBV7-8 with TRBJ2-7; the match to TRBD2 covers 7 bases. The CDR3 spans 12 residues. The junction had 3 bases not matched to a gene; V was cut back by 4 bases and J by 6 bases. Per the germline V gene, CDR1 is SGHVS and CDR2 is FQNEAQ. The CDR3 sequence is CASSSTSVEQYF. The CDR3 bases are TGTGCCAGCAGCTCCACTAGCGTCGAGCAGTACTTC.

The chain carries TRBV5-1 and TRBJ2-1, with D possibly being TRBD2 (6 bases). The germline V gene has CDR1 SGHRS and CDR2 YFSETQ. CDR3 length equals 15 residues. The V gene lost 2 bases and the J gene lost 4 bases, with 13 bases spanning the gap. CDR3 residues: CASSFVAGGYNEQFF. CDR3 DNA sequence: TGCGCCAGCAGCTTTGTAGCCGGGGGATACAATGAGCAGTTCTTC.

The CDR3 nucleotides read TGTGCCAGCAGCTTGCTTGCAGGGCCCTACGAGCAGTACTTC. This sequence encodes CASSLLAGPYEQYF. The gene calls are TRBV11-3 and TRBJ2-7, with D tentatively TRBD1 (5 bases). This CDR3 has 14 residues. Germline lookup yields CDR1 SGHNT and CDR2 YENEEA. The V end lost 3 bases, the J end lost 2 bases, and 11 bases lay between the germline ends. The full variable domain, rest sourced from reference TRBV11-3 and TRBJ2-7, is EAGVVQSPRYKIIEKKQPVAFWCNPISGHNTLYWYLQNLGQGPELLIRYENEEAVDDSQLPKDRFSAERLKGVDSTLKIQPAELGDSAVYLCASSLLAGPYEQYFGPGTRLTVT.